A single sample gave rise to the 2 T cell receptor beta chains below, sequenced in a study of shared clonotypes between healthy human individuals. Clones were read by immunoSEQ multiplex PCR, and TCRdb kept only the in-frame ones, dropping some. The data contain over 2 million clones, roughly 92% of them seen just once; the ten biggest clones take up about 0.41%. The sequencing input was naive CD4+ T cells from PBMCs. The subset denotes: CD45RA+ positively selected. The receptors were gathered from a man aged 18 to 30 in good health. Some clones in this sample may be carry-over from other donors' samples.

The chain joins TRBV19 to TRBJ1-4; TRBD1 matches 9 bases. Germline V CDR1 and CDR2: LNHDA, SQIVND (reference sequence). Trimming removed 10 bases from V and 7 bases from J; junction bases left unmatched: 16. The CDR3 contains 16 residues. The CDR3 DNA reads as TGTGCCACCTTATCACCGCCGGGACAGGGATCTGAAAAACTGTTTTTT. Protein sequence: CATLSPPGQGSEKLFF.

The chain uses TRBV5-1 and TRBJ1-1; no firm D call. The CDR3 totals 13 residues. Germline V gene lookup returns CDR1 SGHRS and CDR2 YFSETQ. Between the trimmed V and J ends, which lost 4 bases and 5 bases, there was a span of 12 bases. The chain's CDR3 is CASSPGARTEAFF. In DNA, the CDR3 is TGCGCCAGCAGCCCTGGAGCAAGAACTGAAGCTTTCTTT.